This record concerns one TCR beta chain sequence. The CDR3 runs 14 residues. These data belong to a study of technical replicates of blood from a handful of donors. Clones were sequenced by immunoSEQ multiplex PCR, and TCRdb holds only the in-frame ones, with some missing. The profile shows 55,000 to 85,000 clones, approximately 97% of them singletons. The sequencing sample was made of T cells isolated from PBMCs. The clonotype originates from a human donor in good health. The rearrangement links TRBV12-1 to TRBJ2-5; TRBD1 was called by the table and not checked on the DNA. TRBV12-1 is flagged as a pseudogene. CDR3 coding DNA: TGTGCCAGCAGCGCGGACAGGGGGAAAGAGACCCAGTACTTC. Translated, it gives CASSADRGKETQYF.